The rows below give T cell receptor beta chains drawn from one sample of a study of cytomegalovirus exposure and HLA in healthy donors. The assay was immunoSEQ multiplex PCR, and TCRdb's table has in-frame clones only and misses some. Here the sample spans 100,000 to 150,000 clones, around 77% being singletons. Sequencing was performed on PBMCs. These receptors came from a male donor in good health and CMV-seropositive. The CDR3 runs from the conserved cysteine through the conserved F or W. The D gene is left open where the match is weak. Clone size is stated in some rows and not others, as once, few, many or a class when expanded.

size	V	D	J	DNA	CDR3
once	TRBV19	.	TRBJ2-7	TGTGCCAGTAGTATAGATCTATGGCTAGCCTACGAGCAGTACTTC	CASSIDLWLAYEQYF
.	TRBV5-1	TRBD2	TRBJ2-1	TGCGCCAGCAGCTTGGACGGGGGGACTTACAATGAGCAGTTCTTC	CASSLDGGTYNEQFF
.	TRBV9	.	TRBJ1-3	TGTGCCAGCAGCCCAGCGGGTCGCAGGGAACTTGCCGGAAACACCATATATTTT	CASSPAGRRELAGNTIYF
.	TRBV18	TRBD1	TRBJ1-2	TGTGCCAGCTCACCGGAGGGGGCGCAACGGTATGGCTACACCTTC	CASSPEGAQRYGYTF
.	TRBV7-2	.	TRBJ1-2	TGTGCCAGCAGCGAAGAGGGTAGCTATGGCTACACCTTC	CASSEEGSYGYTF
once	TRBV7-2	.	TRBJ2-6	TGTGCCAGCAGCTTAATCTGGCGACCTGGGGCCAACGGCCTGACTTTC	CASSLIWRPGANGLTF
.	TRBV29-1	TRBD2	TRBJ2-1	TGCAGCGGCGGGACTAGCGGAGGGGATGAGCAGTTCTTC	CSGGTSGGDEQFF
.	TRBV27	.	TRBJ1-5	TGTGCCAGCAGTTTATGGGCTCGTGATCAGCCCCAGCATTTT	CASSLWARDQPQHF
.	TRBV5-8	.	TRBJ2-3	TGTGCCAGCAGCTTGGTTGCGGTTAGCACAGATACGCAGTATTTT	CASSLVAVSTDTQYF
few	TRBV5-8	.	TRBJ1-1	TGTGCCAGCAGCTTGGCCGGTGGACAGTTGGCCGATGAAGCTTTCTTT	CASSLAGGQLADEAFF
.	TRBV6-5	.	TRBJ1-2	TGTGCCAGCAGTACGCAGACACCCCCGGGAGGCTACACCTTC	CASSTQTPPGGYTF
.	TRBV5-1	.	TRBJ2-5	TGCGTCAGCAGCTTGGCGGGGTCCACCGAGACCCAGTACTTC	CVSSLAGSTETQYF
.	TRBV2	.	TRBJ2-7	TGTGCCAGCAGTAGGAACAGGGACTCCTACGAGCAGTACTTC	CASSRNRDSYEQYF
.	TRBV7-8	.	TRBJ2-7	TGTGCCAGCAGCCCCGACTGGGTCCCGGGCGAGCAGTACTTC	CASSPDWVPGEQYF
.	TRBV5-1	TRBD1	TRBJ1-1	TGCGCCAGCAGCCCCCGACAGGGGGGAGCTTTCTTT	CASSPRQGGAFF
.	TRBV4-1	TRBD1	TRBJ1-4	TGCGCCAGCAGCCACTCCGGGACAGGGGAGGAAAAACTGTTTTTT	CASSHSGTGEEKLFF
.	TRBV5-1	TRBD1	TRBJ2-6	TGCGCCAGCAGCCAGTCTTCCTCGGGACAGGCCTCCTCTGGGGCCAACGGCCTGACTTTC	CASSQSSSGQASSGANGLTF
.	TRBV28	TRBD1	TRBJ1-5	TGTGCCAGCAGTCCTCGACAGGGGGGGGGCAATCAGCCCCAGCATTTT	CASSPRQGGGNQPQHF
.	TRBV5-4	.	TRBJ2-1	TGTGCCAGCAGCTGGACTGAGTACAATGAGCAGTTCTTC	CASSWTEYNEQFF
.	TRBV5-1	TRBD1	TRBJ2-7	TGCGCCAGCAGCTGGGCCGCGACAGGGGCCGAGCAGTACTTC	CASSWAATGAEQYF
once	TRBV5-1	TRBD1	TRBJ1-1	TGCGCCAGCAGCTTAAAAGAGGGGGACAGAGCTTTCTTT	CASSLKEGDRAFF
.	TRBV4-1	TRBD1	TRBJ2-7	TGCGCCAGCAGCCACCCGGGACAGCTCTACGAGCAGTACTTC	CASSHPGQLYEQYF
.	TRBV4-2	.	TRBJ2-5	TGTGCCAGCAGCAAGGGACTCGGAGAGACCCAGTACTTC	CASSKGLGETQYF
few	TRBV15	TRBD1	TRBJ2-7	TGTGCCACCAGCAGAACAGGGGGCACCTACGAGCAGTACTTC	CATSRTGGTYEQYF